This T cell receptor (beta chain) was recovered during a study of cytomegalovirus exposure and HLA in healthy donors. Background on the study: Earlier sequencing of 150 million to 200 million T cells yielded around 100 million unique TCR beta sequences.

Regarding the study as a whole: Several V segments, TRBV6-2 and TRBV6-3 among them, could not be told apart and were dropped. Other equally common chains were less clonally expanded than HLA-associated TCR beta chains, a later analysis showed. Presence/absence analyses rested on an assumption that sequencing depth was roughly uniform across donors.

The PCR used 60 Vbeta and 13 Jbeta primers. Only in-frame clones appear in the TCRdb table, and some are missing; sequencing was by immunoSEQ multiplex PCR. The table lists around 200,000 clones, around 80% of them singletons, with nearly 6% in the top ten. Looked up from germline, CDR1 is SQVTM and CDR2 is ANQGSEA. This CDR3 is built from 12 residues. V was clipped by 2 bases and J by 4 bases, with 8 bases between them. A note on this clone: Its antigen is not known.

The receptor's source is a middle-aged man in good health and CMV-seropositive. V usage is TRBV29-1 and J usage is TRBJ1-1, with D hard to call. Sequences were obtained from PBMCs. CDR3 coding DNA: TGCAGCGTTGAAATCCACAGCACTGAAGCTTTCTTT. Translating gives CSVEIHSTEAFF. Combining the CDR3 with reference TRBV29-1 and TRBJ1-1 gives the whole variable domain SAVISQKPSRDICQRGTSLTIQCQVDSQVTMMFWYRQQPGQSLTLIATANQGSEATYESGFVIDKFPISRPNLTFSTLTVSNMSPEDSSIYLCSVEIHSTEAFFGQGTRLTVV.